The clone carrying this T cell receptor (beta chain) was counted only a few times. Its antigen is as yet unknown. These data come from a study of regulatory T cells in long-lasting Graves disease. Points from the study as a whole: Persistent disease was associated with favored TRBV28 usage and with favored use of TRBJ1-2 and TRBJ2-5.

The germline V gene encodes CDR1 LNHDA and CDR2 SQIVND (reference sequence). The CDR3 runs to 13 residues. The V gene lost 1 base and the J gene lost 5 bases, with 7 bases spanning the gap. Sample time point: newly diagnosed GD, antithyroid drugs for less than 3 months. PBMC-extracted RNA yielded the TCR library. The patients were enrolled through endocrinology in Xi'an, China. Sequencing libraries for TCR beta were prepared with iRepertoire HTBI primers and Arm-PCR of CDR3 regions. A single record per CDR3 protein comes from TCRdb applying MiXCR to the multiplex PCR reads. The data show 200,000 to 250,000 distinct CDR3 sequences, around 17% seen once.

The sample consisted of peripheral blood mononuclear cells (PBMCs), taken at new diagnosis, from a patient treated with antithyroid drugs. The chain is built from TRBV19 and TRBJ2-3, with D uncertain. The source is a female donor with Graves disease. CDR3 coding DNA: TGTGCCAGTAGTATAGGAGGCGAAGATACGCAGTATTTT. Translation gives CASSIGGEDTQYF. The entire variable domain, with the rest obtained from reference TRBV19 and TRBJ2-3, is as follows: DGGITQSPKYLFRKEGQNVTLSCEQNLNHDAMYWYRQDPGQGLRLIYYSQIVNDFQKGDIAEGYSVSREKKESFPLTVTSAQKNPTAFYLCASSIGGEDTQYFGPGTRLTVL.